Reported below is one TCR beta chain. The sample comes from a study of T cells in Graves' hyperthyroidism and ophthalmopathy. CDR1 is MNHNS, CDR2 SASEGT, per germline. The V end lost 0 bases, the J end lost 6 bases, and 11 bases lay between the germline ends. This CDR3 comprises 15 residues. It was RNA transcripts that yielded the amplified TCR beta CDR3 regions. First-round RT-PCR of the TCR CDR3 relied on the HTBI primer set. MiXCR, run by TCRdb on the multiplex PCR reads, gives a single entry per CDR3 protein. The sample includes around 600,000 distinct CDR3 sequences, 14% of them seen just once. The chain combines TRBV6-1 with TRBJ2-2; tentatively, D is TRBD1 or TRBD2 (7 bases each). This receptor was taken from a woman aged 18 to 35 with Graves' ophthalmopathy. Specimen: blood. Here the CDR3 reads CASSEAGGGPGELFF. The CDR3, as DNA: TGTGCCAGCAGTGAAGCGGGAGGGGGCCCCGGGGAGCTGTTTTTT.